The clone carrying this T cell receptor (beta chain) has at least ten counts. Its target is not known. These data originate in a study of blood T cells in healthy people across ages. Study-level findings and limits: Estimated diversity, derived from one million T cells, was regarded as an underestimate. Unknown CMV status may confound age-related changes in expanded clones.

Each of the donors had ten milliliters of peripheral blood drawn into EDTA-treated Vacutainer tubes. Sample-barcoded 5' priming and a J-beta primer mix drove a second PCR of about 6 to 12 cycles. One entry per CDR3 protein results from TCRdb running MiXCR on the 5' RACE reads. Found here are hundreds of thousands of distinct CDR3 sequences, around 52% of them singletons; the top ten hold roughly 13%. V lost 0 bases to trimming and J lost 10 bases, with 18 bases between them. The CDR3 contains 15 residues. The germline gives CDR1 SGDLS, CDR2 YYNGEE. This chain links TRBV9 with TRBJ2-3, with a tentative D call TRBD2 (6 bases). The receptor's source is an elderly woman in good health. Material: blood. The CDR3 region has the DNA TGTGCCAGCAGCGTAGATGGGATAGCGGTTTCTCCGCAGTATTTT. Translating gives CASSVDGIAVSPQYF.